This entry lists 13 T cell receptor beta chains sequenced from one sample in a study of response to subunit inactivated influenza vaccine. TCRdb called the RT-PCR reads again in MiXCR, with one record for every CDR3 protein. Of roughly 780,000 distinct CDR3 sequences listed, under 20% are singletons. The specimen comprised PBMCs from blood, sampled about 5 days after vaccination. The receptors derive from a man in his fifties who received an inactivated influenza vaccine.

The sample holds a few counts of this clonotype. The V call is TRBV7-9, the J call TRBJ2-3; 11 bases are shared with TRBD2. CDR1 and CDR2 from the germline V gene are SEHNR and FQNEAQ (reference sequence). Trimming cost V 4 bases and J 3 bases; bases outside gene matches: 6. The CDR3 runs 16 residues. For the CDR3, the DNA is TGTGCCAGCAGCTCTAGAGGACTAGCGGGTACAGATACGCAGTATTTT. Protein product: CASSSRGLAGTDTQYF. Full variable domain (missing parts from reference TRBV7-9 and TRBJ2-3): DTGVSQNPRHKITKRGQNVTFRCDPISEHNRLYWYRQTLGQGPEFLTYFQNEAQLEKSRLLSDRFSAERPKGSFSTLEIQRTEQGDSAMYLCASSSRGLAGTDTQYFGPGTRLTVL.

This clonotype has a handful of counts. The chain couples TRBV20-1 to TRBJ2-2; 11 bases match TRBD2. The CDR3 is 15 amino acids. Germline-derived CDR1 and CDR2 are DFQATT and SNEGSKA (reference sequence). Losses at the gene ends were 3 bases for V and 5 bases for J; bases not matched to a gene: 5. For the CDR3, the DNA is TGCAGTGCTAGTTTAGCGGGGGGGCGTACCGGGGAGCTGTTTTTT. This encodes CSASLAGGRTGELFF.

This chain links TRBV20-1 with TRBJ2-1; TRBD2 matches 10 bases. The V gene's germline CDR1 is DFQATT and CDR2 SNEGSKA (reference sequence). V trimming: 6 bases; J trimming: 7 bases; junction bases outside the gene matches: 12. CDR3 length equals 15 residues. The CDR3 sequence: CSAPHLAGAGNEQFF. CDR3 nucleotides: TGCAGTGCACCACATCTAGCGGGAGCGGGGAATGAGCAGTTCTTC.

This clonotype appeared many times. This rearrangement joins TRBV10-3 to TRBJ2-1, with 9 bases identical to TRBD1. The CDR3 consists of 15 residues. Per germline, CDR1 ENHRY and CDR2 SYGVKD. Unmatched junction bases numbered 13, after V lost 10 bases and J lost 6 bases. CDR3 DNA sequence: TGTGCCACAGAAATGGGACAGGGTGGATCCAATGAGCAGTTCTTC. Its protein is CATEMGQGGSNEQFF.

The J gene is TRBJ2-2, the V gene TRBV7-2, with 9 bases lining up with TRBD2. V was pared by 3 bases and J by 7 bases, with 12 bases of the junction left unmatched. CDR3 length equals 17 residues. Germline lookup yields CDR1 SGHTA and CDR2 FQGNSA. The CDR3 loop is CASSFVGSGRPGGELFF. DNA of the CDR3: TGTGCCAGCAGCTTCGTGGGAAGCGGGAGGCCAGGCGGGGAGCTGTTTTTT.

This clonotype was recorded many times. The rearrangement uses TRBV29-1 and TRBJ2-7, with TRBD1 matching over 9 bases. The V gene end was trimmed by 4 bases and the J gene end by 6 bases; junction bases not matched to a gene: 4. Germline CDR1 is SQVTM and CDR2 is ANQGSEA. This CDR3 region has 12 residues. The CDR3 bases are TGCAGCGTTGGGCGACAGGGGGGCGAGCAGTACTTC. Translated: CSVGRQGGEQYF.

This clonotype was seen only a few times. The rearrangement links TRBV7-6 to TRBJ2-5; 10 bases agree with TRBD2. This CDR3 has 16 residues. Germline CDR1 reads SGHVS; CDR2 reads FNYEAQ. J was trimmed by 4 bases and V by 1 base; bases with no gene match: 6. CDR3 loop: CASSLGSSGSRETQYF. CDR3 coding DNA: TGTGCCAGCAGCTTAGGATCTAGCGGGAGCAGAGAGACCCAGTACTTC.

This clonotype showed up just a few times. A read error may account for a junction end that differs from germline. The V call is TRBV29-1, the J call TRBJ1-1; no definite D call. Germline CDR1 SQVTM, CDR2 ANQGSEA. There are 12 residues in the CDR3. The DNA for the CDR3 is TGCAGCGCTGAAGTCCATGATCCTGAAGCTTTCTTT. It codes for CSAEVHDPEAFF.

This clonotype was found many times. The V and J genes are TRBV20-1 and TRBJ2-3; TRBD2 agrees at 10 bases. Germline values: CDR1 DFQATT, CDR2 SNEGSKA (reference sequence). Trimming cost V 0 bases and J 3 bases; bases outside gene matches: 3. The CDR3 has 15 residues. In DNA, the CDR3 is TGCAGTGCTAGAGATCCTAGCGGGGGAACAGATACGCAGTATTTT. It is translated as CSARDPSGGTDTQYF.

This clonotype was detected a few times. This chain links TRBV4-3 with TRBJ2-3; D is tentatively TRBD1 or TRBD2 (5 bases each). Germline CDR1 LGHNA, CDR2 YSLEER. The CDR3 is 15 amino acids. V was pared by 4 bases and J by 5 bases, with 16 bases between. The CDR3 protein is CASSPGRGPGDTQYF. The CDR3 DNA is TGCGCCAGCAGCCCGGGACGGGGACCTGGAGATACGCAGTATTTT.

This chain uses TRBV20-1 with TRBJ2-1, with 16 nucleotides matching TRBD2. The germline gives CDR1 DFQATT, CDR2 SNEGSKA (reference sequence). The CDR3 consists of 15 residues. The V gene end was trimmed by 6 bases and the J gene end by 8 bases; junction bases not matched to a gene: 7. CDR3 amino acids: CSAHGTSGRAYEQFF. CDR3 nucleotide sequence: TGCAGTGCCCACGGGACTAGCGGGAGGGCCTATGAGCAGTTCTTC.

The chain couples TRBV25-1 to TRBJ2-7; no clear D gene. V lost 11 bases, J lost 6 bases, and 8 bases lay in between. CDR1 is MGHDK, CDR2 SYGVNS, per germline. This CDR3 spans 9 amino acids. CDR3 nucleotide sequence: TGTGCCTACAACGGCGAGCAGTACTTC. Protein product: CAYNGEQYF.

The chain combines TRBV5-6 with TRBJ1-4, with 9 bases aligning to TRBD1. Germline loops: CDR1 SGHDT, CDR2 YYEEEE. With 4 bases clipped from V and 7 bases from J, the junction kept 14 bases outside the gene matches. The CDR3 totals 17 residues. The CDR3 loop reads CASSPKGYRGRGEKLFF. Here the CDR3 DNA reads TGTGCCAGCAGCCCGAAAGGTTACAGGGGGCGAGGTGAAAAACTGTTTTTT.